This T cell receptor (beta chain) is from a study of CD8 T cells in Susac syndrome. The study, taken as a whole, reports: As the study acknowledged, the number of individuals who were part of its TCR sequencing and HLA analysis was relatively small.

The V gene's germline CDR1 is SEHNR and CDR2 FQNEAQ (reference sequence). The CDR3 is made up of 12 amino acids. V was clipped by 1 base and J by 9 bases, with 6 bases between them. CD8+ and CD4+ T cells from blood underwent TCR beta sequencing. With random hexamers, roughly 0.45 to 1 ug RNA was reverse transcribed. The method of amplification for TCR beta CDR3 was immunoSEQ multiplex PCR, covering 54 Vbeta and 13 Jbeta. Using its own MiXCR run on the immunoSEQ multiplex PCR reads, TCRdb lists one record per CDR3 protein. The repertoire consists of roughly 200,000 distinct CDR3 sequences, with roughly 95% occurring once and the leading ten covering 0.15% to 0.2%. Concerning this clonotype: Its antigen remains unidentified.

The sequence came from a human donor with multiple sclerosis. This chain uses TRBV7-9 with TRBJ2-2; D uncertain. The sample comprised CD8+ T cells from PBMCs. This CDR3 is CASSLESRELFF. For the CDR3, the DNA is TGTGCCAGCAGCTTAGAATCACGGGAGCTGTTTTTT.